This TCR beta chain was retrieved from a study of molecular identifiers for immune sequencing clone quantification (dated by TCRdb to the late 2010s). Broadly, across the study: In a replicate experiment, RNA from around 18,000 or 91,000 naive CD8 T cells was split into five aliquots, four of which were sequenced. The study was a methods study using CD8 T cells to benchmark molecular-identifier clustering-based TCR repertoire sequencing (MIDCIRS) and TCR RNA copy counting.

Findings and caveats that apply to the study as a whole: Clones above 20 RNA copies held over 97% of molecules in CMV-specific effector cells but under 1% in naive cells. Identical TCR molecules sharing a barcode could cause highly expanded clone sizes to be underestimated. Naive libraries contained spiked-in Jurkat TCR RNA (around ten copies' worth), which is not part of the donor repertoire. Modeling estimated 3 to 3.5 recovered TCR RNA copies per cell, compared with around 9.7 by digital PCR, which implies 30% to 35% capture efficiency. When barcode sub-clustering was omitted, TCR diversity was inflated by chimeric consensus sequences, with chimeras reaching as high as 47%. A single cell's worth of spiked-in Jurkat TCR RNA was reported detectable even among under 1.3 million naive CD8 T cells.

Many counts were recorded for this clonotype. The antigen it recognizes is unknown. Base qualities are not at hand, and no much larger clone is one base apart. The library was generated by PCR. Instrument used: Illumina HiSeq 4000. Bulk TCR libraries were prepared as previously described, using TCR primers listed in Table S5. Purification of total RNA was performed with the Qiagen AllPrep DNA/RNA kit. Reads from multiple sequencing runs of the same library were pooled before analysis. Turning to the authors' computational methods: Reads were retained only if the reads had an exact TCR constant sequence, and the retained reads were trimmed to 150 nt and grouped according to their 12-nt molecular barcodes. Reads in each barcode group were sub-clustered using a 15% Levenshtein threshold, and a quality-weighted consensus sequence was built for each RNA molecule. Non-functional sequences were discarded, and so were lower-count sequences lying one edit away from another sequence. Based on fitting two negative binomial distributions, any barcode sub-cluster with under 20% of the maximum read count was discarded. TCRdb reanalyzed the raw reads on its own, using fastp at Q25 for trimming and MiXCR for clone calling, and kept in-frame beta chains. Rows are combined by CDR3 protein, so each entry shows the most common genes and DNA. The V and J calls and clone size are TCRdb's, not the authors'. For this sample the table gives 550,000 to 750,000 distinct CDR3 sequences, of which 20% were detected only once. The ten largest clones represent about 0.9% of the sample.

Libraries of naive CD8 T cells were built from around 20,000 to 1,000,000 sorted cells, with 10%, 30% or 50% of the purified RNA used. Naive CD8 T cells were FACS-sorted as CD8+CD4-CCR7+CD45RA+ on a BD FACSAria II into RLT Plus buffer. Detection sensitivity was tested by spiking Jurkat RNA equal to some 11 TCR copies' worth into samples containing about 20,000-1,100,000 naive CD8 T cells. CD8 T cells were enriched using RosetteSep CD8+ T Cell Enrichment Cocktail and Ficoll-Paque, and the enriched cells then underwent ACK red cell lysis. The cysteine opens and the phenylalanine closes a CDR3 of 12 amino acids. CDR3 DNA only is kept here, 36 bases in frame from base 1. CDR1 and CDR2, looked up from the germline V gene (reference sequence), are DFQATT and SNEGSKA. V is cut by 6 bases and J by 4 bases, and the space between the germline ends is 13 bases.

Sequenced: naive CD8+ T cells from blood, with Jurkat cell RNA spiked in. The sample's cell subset or site label, in plain terms: FACS-sorted CD8+CD4-CCR7+CD45RA+ naive T cells. The clonotype originates from a human donor in good health. Some libraries in this study had Jurkat cell RNA spiked in. The rearrangement joined TRBV20-1 to TRBJ2-7; the D gene identity is not certain. The sequenced DNA is TGCAGTGCCGAAGGGTCCGGGTACGAGCAGTACTTC. This sequence encodes CSAEGSGYEQYF.